This T cell receptor (beta chain) came from a study of blood T cell repertoires in COVID-19. Trimming cost V 3 bases and J 7 bases; bases outside gene matches: 13. CDR1 is SGHRS, CDR2 YFSETQ, per germline. The CDR3 covers 17 residues. Sequencing used immunoSEQ multiplex PCR; TCRdb keeps in-frame clones, though not all of them. There are around 340,000 clones in the sample; 80% to 90% occur only once, and about 4.2% lies in the top ten. Participants reported their clinical history, and cohort assignment relied on those reports. This receptor was obtained from a woman aged 40 to 50 with acute COVID-19. This chain connects TRBV5-1 to TRBJ1-6, with TRBD1 matching 7 bases. The sequenced sample was PBMCs or T cells enriched from blood (not recorded which). Here the CDR3 DNA reads TGCGCCAGCAGCTCCCTCCCTACCGGGACAGCGAATTCACCCCTCCACTTT. Its protein is CASSSLPTGTANSPLHF.